Presented here are 8 T cell receptor beta chains from one specimen sequenced in a study of blood T cell repertoires in COVID-19. Sequencing was performed with immunoSEQ multiplex PCR; in TCRdb, only in-frame clones are kept and a portion is missing. The sample holds 140,000 to 150,000 clones, about 80% seen once. The specimen was peripheral blood. All receptors derive from a man between 65 and 85 years old who had recovered from COVID-19.

V gene TRBV5-6 combines with J gene TRBJ2-7; D gene ambiguous. Deletions cut 4 bases from V and 3 bases from J, with 20 bases between. This CDR3 contains 16 residues. Germline values: CDR1 SGHDT, CDR2 YYEEEE. The CDR3 nucleotides are TGTGCCAGCAGCATTGGCGCGGCCTCTTCCCGCTACGAGCAGTACTTC. This translates into CASSIGAASSRYEQYF.

V gene TRBV4-3 combines with J gene TRBJ1-4, with D possibly matching TRBD1 (5 bases). This CDR3 is built from 17 residues. Germline CDR1 LGHNA, CDR2 YSLEER. Trimming cost V 2 bases and J 6 bases, with 19 bases left between them. This chain's CDR3 is CASSQWLALGGDEKLFF. The CDR3 DNA sequence: TGCGCCAGCAGCCAATGGCTAGCTCTGGGGGGAGATGAAAAACTGTTTTTT.

This sequence joins TRBV24-1 and TRBJ1-1; D not resolved. Germline V gives CDR1 KGHDR, CDR2 SFDVKD. Trimming took 7 bases from V and 1 from J, leaving 18 bases between them. The CDR3 runs to 16 residues. The CDR3 loop reads CATSPAGTIGNTEAFF. The CDR3 bases are TGTGCCACCAGCCCGGCGGGAACAATCGGGAACACTGAAGCTTTCTTT.

This chain joins TRBV19 and TRBJ2-5; D gene uncertain. V lost 2 bases and J lost 4, with 8 bases in between. CDR3 length equals 13 residues. Per germline, CDR1 LNHDA and CDR2 SQIVND (reference sequence). In DNA, the CDR3 is TGTGCCAGTAGTATATCACCGGGAGAGACCCAGTACTTC. It yields the protein CASSISPGETQYF.

The J gene is TRBJ2-1, the V gene TRBV6-5; 12 bases fit TRBD1. The length of the CDR3 is 16 residues. V was pared by 0 bases and J by 10 bases, with 7 bases of the junction left unmatched. The germline CDR1 and CDR2 sequences are MNHEY and SVGAGI. CDR3 loop: CASSYSRGQGAGEQFF. CDR3 coding DNA: TGTGCCAGCAGTTACTCTCGGGGACAGGGGGCAGGGGAGCAGTTCTTC.

The J gene is TRBJ2-2, the V gene TRBV4-1; 8 nucleotides line up with TRBD2. Trimming removed 3 bases from V and 0 bases from J; junction bases left unmatched: 15. CDR3 length: 20 amino acids. Germline V lookup: CDR1 MGHRA, CDR2 YSYEKL. The CDR3 loop reads CASSQNLPAAGGTNTGELFF. The CDR3 DNA follows: TGCGCCAGCAGCCAGAACCTCCCAGCGGCGGGAGGAACGAACACCGGGGAGCTGTTTTTT.

This clone was seen just once. The chain couples TRBV2 to TRBJ2-5, with D perhaps matching TRBD2 (6 bases). Germline loops: CDR1 SNHLY, CDR2 FYNNEI. CDR3 length: 16 amino acids. V lost 1 base to trimming and J lost 4 bases, with 16 bases between them. The CDR3 reads CASSEDGSGRGETQYF. The CDR3 region has the DNA TGTGCCAGCAGTGAAGATGGAAGCGGGCGGGGAGAGACCCAGTACTTC.

This clone was seen just once. The chain couples TRBV12-5 to TRBJ2-3; the match to TRBD2 covers 12 bases. The CDR3 runs 18 residues. Germline values: CDR1 LGHNT, CDR2 FRNRAP. Trimming took 6 bases from V and 4 from J; bases not matched to a gene: 14. CDR3 region: CASGLSPGTSGSPDTQYF. In nucleotides, the CDR3 is TGTGCTAGTGGCCTAAGCCCCGGGACTAGCGGGTCCCCAGATACGCAGTATTTT.